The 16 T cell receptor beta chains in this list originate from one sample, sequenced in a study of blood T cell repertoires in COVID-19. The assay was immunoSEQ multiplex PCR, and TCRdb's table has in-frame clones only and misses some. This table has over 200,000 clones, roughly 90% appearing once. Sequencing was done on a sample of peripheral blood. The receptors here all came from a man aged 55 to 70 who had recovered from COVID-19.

CDR3 in amino acids: CASSSEADTQYF. In nucleotides, the CDR3 is TGTGCCAGCAGCTCTGAGGCGGATACGCAGTATTTT. The gene calls are TRBV11-3 and TRBJ2-3, with unresolved D. V gave up 4 bases and J gave up 6 bases, with 8 bases separating them. The CDR3 has 12 amino acids. Germline V CDR1 and CDR2: SGHNT, YENEEA.

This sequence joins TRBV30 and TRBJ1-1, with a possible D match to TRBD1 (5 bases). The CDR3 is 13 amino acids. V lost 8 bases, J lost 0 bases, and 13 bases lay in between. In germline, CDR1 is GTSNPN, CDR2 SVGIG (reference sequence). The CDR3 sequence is CAARVHLNTEAFF. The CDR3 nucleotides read TGTGCCGCCAGGGTCCACCTGAACACTGAAGCTTTCTTT.

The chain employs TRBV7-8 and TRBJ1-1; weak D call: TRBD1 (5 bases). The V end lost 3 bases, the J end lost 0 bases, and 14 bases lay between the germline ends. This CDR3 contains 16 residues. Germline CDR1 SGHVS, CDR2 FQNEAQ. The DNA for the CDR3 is TGTGCCAGCAGCTTGCAAACCCCAGGGATGAACACTGAAGCTTTCTTT. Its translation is CASSLQTPGMNTEAFF.

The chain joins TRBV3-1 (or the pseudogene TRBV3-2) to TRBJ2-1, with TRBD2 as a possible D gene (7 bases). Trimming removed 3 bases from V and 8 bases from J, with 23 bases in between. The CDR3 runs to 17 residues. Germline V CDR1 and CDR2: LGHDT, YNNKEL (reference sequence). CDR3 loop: CASSHPTRGGAMDEQFF. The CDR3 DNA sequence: TGTGCCAGCAGCCACCCTACGAGGGGGGGGGCTATGGATGAGCAGTTCTTC.

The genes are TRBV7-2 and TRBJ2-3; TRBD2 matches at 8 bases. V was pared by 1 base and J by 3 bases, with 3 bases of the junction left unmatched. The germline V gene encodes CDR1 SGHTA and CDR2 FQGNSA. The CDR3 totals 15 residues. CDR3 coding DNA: TGTGCCAGCAGCTTAGTAACTAGCGGAACAGATACGCAGTATTTT. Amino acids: CASSLVTSGTDTQYF. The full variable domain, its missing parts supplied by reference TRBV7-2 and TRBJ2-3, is GAGVSQSPSNKVTEKGKDVELRCDPISGHTALYWYRQSLGQGLEFLIYFQGNSAPDKSGLPSDRFSAERTGGSVSTLTIQRTQQEDSAVYLCASSLVTSGTDTQYFGPGTRLTVL.

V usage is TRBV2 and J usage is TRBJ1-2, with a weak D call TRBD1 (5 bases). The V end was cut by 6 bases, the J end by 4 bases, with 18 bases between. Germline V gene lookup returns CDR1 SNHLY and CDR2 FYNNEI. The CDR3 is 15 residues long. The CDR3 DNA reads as TGTGCCAGCAGCCCCTCTCAATTCGGGGGCTATGGCTACACCTTC. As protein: CASSPSQFGGYGYTF.

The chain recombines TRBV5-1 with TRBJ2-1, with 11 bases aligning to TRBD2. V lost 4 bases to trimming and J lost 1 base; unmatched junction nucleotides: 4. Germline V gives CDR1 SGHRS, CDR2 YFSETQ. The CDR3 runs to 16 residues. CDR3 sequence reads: CASSPTSGMSYNEQFF. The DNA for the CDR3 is TGCGCCAGCAGCCCGACTAGCGGGATGTCCTACAATGAGCAGTTCTTC.

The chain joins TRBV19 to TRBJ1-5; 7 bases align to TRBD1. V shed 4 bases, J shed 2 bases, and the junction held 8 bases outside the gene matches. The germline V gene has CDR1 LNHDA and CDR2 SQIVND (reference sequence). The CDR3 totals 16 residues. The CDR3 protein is CASSTRGSLGNQPQHF. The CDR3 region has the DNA TGTGCCAGTAGTACCAGGGGGAGTCTGGGCAATCAGCCCCAGCATTTT. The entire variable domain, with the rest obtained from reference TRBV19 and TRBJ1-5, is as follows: DGGITQSPKYLFRKEGQNVTLSCEQNLNHDAMYWYRQDPGQGLRLIYYSQIVNDFQKGDIAEGYSVSREKKESFPLTVTSAQKNPTAFYLCASSTRGSLGNQPQHFGDGTRLSIL.

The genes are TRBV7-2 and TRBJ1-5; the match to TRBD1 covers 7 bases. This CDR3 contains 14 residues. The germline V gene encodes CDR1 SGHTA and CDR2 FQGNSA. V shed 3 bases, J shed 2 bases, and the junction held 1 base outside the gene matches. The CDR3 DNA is TGTGCCAGCAGCTTTGACAGGGGCAATCAGCCCCAGCATTTT. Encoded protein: CASSFDRGNQPQHF.

CDR3 amino acids: CASMPTGTPYSPLHF. CDR3 DNA sequence: TGTGCCAGCATGCCTACAGGGACGCCATACTCACCCCTCCACTTT. The chain is built from TRBV6-1 and TRBJ1-6; tentative D call: TRBD1 (6 bases). The CDR3 totals 15 residues. Germline V lookup: CDR1 MNHNS, CDR2 SASEGT. V lost 7 bases and J lost 10, with 20 bases in between.

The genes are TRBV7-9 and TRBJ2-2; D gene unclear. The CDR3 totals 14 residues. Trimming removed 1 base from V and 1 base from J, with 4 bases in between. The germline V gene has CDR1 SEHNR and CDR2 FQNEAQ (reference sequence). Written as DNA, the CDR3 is TGTGCCAGCAGCTTAGAACAGAACACCGGGGAGCTGTTTTTT. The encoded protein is CASSLEQNTGELFF.

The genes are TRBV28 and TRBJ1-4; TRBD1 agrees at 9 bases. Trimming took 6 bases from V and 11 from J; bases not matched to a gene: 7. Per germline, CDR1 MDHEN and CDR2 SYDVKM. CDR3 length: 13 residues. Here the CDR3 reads CASRGTGSWKLFF. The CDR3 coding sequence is TGTGCCAGCAGAGGGACAGGGTCGTGGAAACTGTTTTTT.

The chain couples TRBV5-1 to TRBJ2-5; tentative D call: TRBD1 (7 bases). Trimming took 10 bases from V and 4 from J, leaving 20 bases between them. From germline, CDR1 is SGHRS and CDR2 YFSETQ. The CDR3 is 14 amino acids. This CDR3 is CASTRGEQSETQYF. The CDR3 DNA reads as TGCGCCTCTACCAGGGGGGAGCAGTCAGAGACCCAGTACTTC.

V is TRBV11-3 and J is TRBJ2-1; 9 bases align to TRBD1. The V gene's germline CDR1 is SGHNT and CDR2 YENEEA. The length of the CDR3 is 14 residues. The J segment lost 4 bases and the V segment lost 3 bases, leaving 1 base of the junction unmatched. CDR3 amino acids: CASSFDRGYNEQFF. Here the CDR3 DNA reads TGTGCCAGCAGCTTCGACAGGGGGTACAATGAGCAGTTCTTC.

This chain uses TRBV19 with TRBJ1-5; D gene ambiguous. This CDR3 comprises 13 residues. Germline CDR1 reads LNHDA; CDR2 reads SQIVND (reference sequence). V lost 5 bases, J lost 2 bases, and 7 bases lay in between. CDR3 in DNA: TGTGCCAGTAGTCCAGCGGGCAATCAGCCCCAGCATTTT. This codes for CASSPAGNQPQHF.

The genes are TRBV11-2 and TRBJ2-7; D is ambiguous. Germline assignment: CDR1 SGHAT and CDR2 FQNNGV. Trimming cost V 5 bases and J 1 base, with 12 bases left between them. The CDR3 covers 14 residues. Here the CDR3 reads CASSLGPMSYEQYF. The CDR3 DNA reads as TGTGCCAGCAGCCTTGGGCCAATGTCCTACGAGCAGTACTTC. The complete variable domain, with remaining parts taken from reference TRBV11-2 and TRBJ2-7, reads EAGVAQSPRYKIIEKRQSVAFWCNPISGHATLYWYQQILGQGPKLLIQFQNNGVVDDSQLPKDRFSAERLKGVDSTLKIQPAKLEDSAVYLCASSLGPMSYEQYFGPGTRLTVT.